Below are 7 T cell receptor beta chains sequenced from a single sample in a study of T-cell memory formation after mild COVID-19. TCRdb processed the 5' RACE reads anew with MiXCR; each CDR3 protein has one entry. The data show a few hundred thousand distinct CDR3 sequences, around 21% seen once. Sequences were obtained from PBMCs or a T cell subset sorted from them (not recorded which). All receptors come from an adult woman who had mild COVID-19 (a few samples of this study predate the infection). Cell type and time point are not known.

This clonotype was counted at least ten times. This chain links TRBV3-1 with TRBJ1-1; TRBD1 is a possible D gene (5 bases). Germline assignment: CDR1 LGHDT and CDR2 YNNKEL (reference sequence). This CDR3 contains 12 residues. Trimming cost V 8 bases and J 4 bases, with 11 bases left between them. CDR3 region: CASLGRGTEAFF. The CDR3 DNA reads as TGTGCCAGCCTGGGGCGCGGCACTGAAGCTTTCTTT.

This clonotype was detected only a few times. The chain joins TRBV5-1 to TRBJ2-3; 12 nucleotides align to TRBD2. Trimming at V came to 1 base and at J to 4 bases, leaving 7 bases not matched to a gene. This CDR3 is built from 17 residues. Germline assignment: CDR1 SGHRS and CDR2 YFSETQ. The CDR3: CASSLRLAGGLADTQYF. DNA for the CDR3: TGCGCCAGCAGCTTGCGGCTAGCGGGGGGGCTTGCAGATACGCAGTATTTT.

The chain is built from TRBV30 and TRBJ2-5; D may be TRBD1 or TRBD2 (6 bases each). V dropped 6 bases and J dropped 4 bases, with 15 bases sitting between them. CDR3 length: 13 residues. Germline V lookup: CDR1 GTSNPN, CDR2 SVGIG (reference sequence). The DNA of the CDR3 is TGTGCCTGTGTGGAGGGGGTGGTAGAGACCCAGTACTTC. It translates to CACVEGVVETQYF.

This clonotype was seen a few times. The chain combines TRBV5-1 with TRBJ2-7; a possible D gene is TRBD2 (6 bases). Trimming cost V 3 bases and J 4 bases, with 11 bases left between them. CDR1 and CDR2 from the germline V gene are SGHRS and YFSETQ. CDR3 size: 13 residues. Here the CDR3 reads CASSSSSGYEQYF. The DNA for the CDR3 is TGCGCCAGCAGCTCCAGTAGCGGTTACGAGCAGTACTTC.

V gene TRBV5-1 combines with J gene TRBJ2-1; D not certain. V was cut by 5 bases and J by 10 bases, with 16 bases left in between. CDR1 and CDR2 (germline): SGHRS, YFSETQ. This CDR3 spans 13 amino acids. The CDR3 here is CASRVTQQKEQFF. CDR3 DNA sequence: TGCGCCAGCAGAGTTACACAACAGAAAGAGCAGTTCTTC.

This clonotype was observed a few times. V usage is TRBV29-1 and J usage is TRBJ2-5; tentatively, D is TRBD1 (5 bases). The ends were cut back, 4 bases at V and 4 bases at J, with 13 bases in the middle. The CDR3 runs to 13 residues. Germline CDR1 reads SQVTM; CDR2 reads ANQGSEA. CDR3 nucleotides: TGCAGCGTTGCTCAGGGTCTGGGAGAGACCCAGTACTTC. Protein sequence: CSVAQGLGETQYF.

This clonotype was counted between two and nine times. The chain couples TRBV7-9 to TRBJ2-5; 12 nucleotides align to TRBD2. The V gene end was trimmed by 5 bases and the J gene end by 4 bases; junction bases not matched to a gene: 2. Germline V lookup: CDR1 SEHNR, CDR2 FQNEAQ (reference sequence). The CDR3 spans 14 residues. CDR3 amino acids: CASSTSGRRETQYF. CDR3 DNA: TGTGCCAGCAGCACTAGCGGGAGGAGAGAGACCCAGTACTTC.